Following are 28 T cell receptor beta chains from one sample sequenced in a study of shared clonotypes between healthy human individuals (dated by TCRdb to the early 2020s). The protocol used for the library was the immunoSEQ multiplex PCR assay. Sourced from immuneACCESS, this table was stored by TCRdb with only in-frame sequences that have V and J called. A share of the clones is absent; for the studies checked, an unresolved V gene accounts for under half, and the remainder has no known explanation. Counted in this sample were approximately 500,000 clones; 79% of them appeared once. The ten largest clones take up over 10% of the sample. The source material was PBMCs. These receptors were collected from a woman aged 40 to 50 in good health. Some clones in this sample may be carry-over from other donors' samples.

The CDR3 coding sequence is TGTGCCAGCAGTTTGGCGGGGCCCTACGAGCAGTACTTC. Translation: CASSLAGPYEQYF. The chain links TRBV27 to TRBJ2-7; perhaps TRBD2 as D (6 bases). The CDR3 totals 13 residues. Trimming removed 3 bases at V and 2 bases at J, with 8 bases between. Looked up from germline, CDR1 is MNHEY and CDR2 is SMNVEV (reference sequence).

The V and J genes are TRBV28 and TRBJ1-1; D unresolved. The germline CDR1 and CDR2 sequences are MDHEN and SYDVKM. Trimming removed 5 bases at V and 0 bases at J, with 16 bases between. The CDR3 has 16 amino acids. The CDR3 DNA is TGTGCCAGCAGTCCTATTCCCCGACGGATGAACACTGAAGCTTTCTTT. This encodes CASSPIPRRMNTEAFF. The whole variable domain, remainder taken from reference TRBV28 and TRBJ1-1, is DVKVTQSSRYLVKRTGEKVFLECVQDMDHENMFWYRQDPGLGLRLIYFSYDVKMKEKGDIPEGYSVSREKKERFSLILESASTNQTSMYLCASSPIPRRMNTEAFFGQGTRLTVV.

This sequence joins TRBV5-4 and TRBJ2-5; TRBD1 is a possible D gene (5 bases). Between the trimmed V and J ends, which lost 5 bases and 4 bases, there was a span of 18 bases. In germline, CDR1 is SGHNT, CDR2 YYREEE (reference sequence). The CDR3 runs 15 residues. The CDR3 protein is CASRGQGRGRETQYF. In nucleotides, the CDR3 is TGTGCCAGCAGGGGCCAGGGTAGGGGTCGAGAGACCCAGTACTTC.

This chain uses TRBV28 with TRBJ2-7; TRBD2 aligns across 12 bases. Germline CDR1 and CDR2: MDHEN and SYDVKM. The CDR3 contains 19 residues. Trimming removed 4 bases from V and 3 bases from J; junction bases left unmatched: 16. CDR3 amino acids: CASSSFGTTGLAGRYEQYF. The CDR3 DNA follows: TGTGCCAGCAGTTCATTTGGGACAACCGGACTAGCGGGGCGCTACGAGCAGTACTTC.

The chain is built from TRBV28 and TRBJ2-2; D gene ambiguous. The CDR3 loop spans 17 amino acids. Trimming left V 4 bases short and J 2 bases short, with 17 bases between. Per germline, CDR1 MDHEN and CDR2 SYDVKM. CDR3 coding DNA: TGTGCCAGCAGTTCTACAGCCGGCCACAGTAACACCGGGGAGCTGTTTTTT. Its protein is CASSSTAGHSNTGELFF.

V and J are TRBV4-2 and TRBJ1-2, with D perhaps matching TRBD1 (6 bases). The CDR3 length is 16 residues. The V end was cut by 4 bases, the J end by 4 bases, with 19 bases between. Per germline, CDR1 LGHNA and CDR2 YNFKEQ. CDR3 protein: CASSLNPGDKFYGYTF. The CDR3 DNA follows: TGTGCCAGCAGCCTCAACCCGGGGGACAAATTCTATGGCTACACCTTC.

J is TRBJ2-7 and V is TRBV5-5; no reliable D call. V was cut by 5 bases and J by 0 bases, with 12 bases left in between. CDR1 and CDR2 (germline): SGHKS, YYEKEE (reference sequence). The CDR3 totals 14 residues. CDR3 loop: CASRPRAGSYEQYF. The CDR3 DNA follows: TGTGCCAGCAGACCACGTGCCGGCTCCTACGAGCAGTACTTC. Full variable domain (remainder filled in from reference TRBV5-5 and TRBJ2-7): DAGVTQSPTHLIKTRGQQVTLRCSPISGHKSVSWYQQVLGQGPQFIFQYYEKEERGRGNFPDRFSARQFPNYSSELNVNALLLGDSALYLCASRPRAGSYEQYFGPGTRLTVT.

Worth noting for this clone: Additional DNA sequences in this sample encode the identical CDR3. The chain recombines TRBV20-1 with TRBJ2-7, with D hard to call. This CDR3 is 11 amino acids long. Between the trimmed V and J ends, which lost 1 base and 2 bases, there was a span of 3 bases. Germline lookup yields CDR1 DFQATT and CDR2 SNEGSKA (reference sequence). The CDR3 DNA follows: TGCAGTGCTAGAGGACCCTACGAGCAGTACTTC. Translated: CSARGPYEQYF.

The chain uses TRBV6-5 and TRBJ2-7; 7 bases agree with TRBD2. V was clipped by 6 bases and J by 3 bases; unmatched bases: 8. Per the germline V gene, CDR1 is MNHEY and CDR2 is SVGAGI. This CDR3 region has 14 residues. CDR3 in amino acids: CASRETSEYYEQYF. The CDR3 DNA reads as TGTGCCAGCAGGGAAACTAGCGAGTACTACGAGCAGTACTTC.

The chain couples TRBV7-8 to TRBJ2-5; D is ambiguous. From germline, CDR1 is SGHVS and CDR2 FQNEAQ. V was trimmed by 6 bases and J by 2 bases, leaving 13 bases between them. The CDR3 sequence is 14 residues long. In DNA form, the CDR3 reads TGTGCCAGCAGATTAAACGAGGTTCAAGAGACCCAGTACTTC. Protein: CASRLNEVQETQYF.

This clone was seen repeatedly, ten times or more. The J gene is TRBJ2-7, the V gene TRBV7-2; D uncertain. From germline, CDR1 is SGHTA and CDR2 FQGNSA. Trimming shortened V by 1 base and J by 0 bases, and 10 bases separated the two germline ends. The CDR3 has 15 amino acids. The CDR3 nucleotides read TGTGCCAGCAGCTTAGTTCGGTTTAGCTCCTACGAGCAGTACTTC. The encoded protein is CASSLVRFSSYEQYF.

This clone was observed a handful of times. The chain employs TRBV5-1 and TRBJ2-4; possibly TRBD1 for D (6 bases). The CDR3 has 13 residues. CDR1 is SGHRS, CDR2 YFSETQ, per germline. V gave up 5 bases and J gave up 5 bases, with 11 bases separating them. The CDR3 region has the DNA TGCGCCAGCAGATCCTACAGGGAAAACATTCAGTACTTC. This encodes CASRSYRENIQYF.

The chain employs TRBV28 and TRBJ1-1; D not resolved. The V gene lost 2 bases and the J gene lost 4 bases, with 14 bases spanning the gap. Germline V CDR1 and CDR2: MDHEN, SYDVKM. This CDR3 contains 15 residues. The CDR3 loop reads CASSLTPSLGTEAFF. The CDR3 DNA is TGTGCCAGCAGTTTAACACCATCTTTGGGCACTGAAGCTTTCTTT. The whole variable domain, filled in from reference TRBV28 and TRBJ1-1, reads DVKVTQSSRYLVKRTGEKVFLECVQDMDHENMFWYRQDPGLGLRLIYFSYDVKMKEKGDIPEGYSVSREKKERFSLILESASTNQTSMYLCASSLTPSLGTEAFFGQGTRLTVV.

This clone showed up just once. The chain carries TRBV25-1 and TRBJ2-2; no definite D call. Trimming took off 7 bases at V and 3 bases at J, with 6 bases between the two ends. The CDR3 has 12 residues. CDR1 MGHDK and CDR2 SYGVNS come from the germline V gene. The CDR3 loop reads CASTSDTGELFF. CDR3 bases: TGTGCCAGCACATCCGACACCGGGGAGCTGTTTTTT. Full variable domain (rest looked up from reference TRBV25-1 and TRBJ2-2): EADIYQTPRYLVIGTGKKITLECSQTMGHDKMYWYQQDPGMELHLIHYSYGVNSTEKGDLSSESTVSRIRTEHFPLTLESARPSHTSQYLCASTSDTGELFFGEGSRLTVL.

This chain links TRBV27 with TRBJ2-7, with 7 bases fitting TRBD2. The CDR3 covers 15 residues. J was trimmed by 4 bases and V by 4 bases; bases with no gene match: 10. CDR1 and CDR2 (germline): MNHEY, SMNVEV (reference sequence). The CDR3 is CASSWAGSGKYEQYF. The DNA of the CDR3 is TGTGCCAGCAGTTGGGCGGGGAGCGGGAAGTACGAGCAGTACTTC.

The rearrangement uses TRBV9 and TRBJ2-7; a weak D match, TRBD2 (6 bases). Germline V gives CDR1 SGDLS, CDR2 YYNGEE. The V and J ends lost 4 bases and 4 bases respectively, with 12 bases between them. This CDR3 has 13 residues. CDR3 coding DNA: TGTGCCAGCAGCCCTGGCCGGGAGTACGAGCAGTACTTC. Translated, it gives CASSPGREYEQYF.

The chain recombines TRBV10-3 with TRBJ2-1; 7 bases align to TRBD2. V lost 10 bases and J lost 8; bases outside the gene matches: 8. Germline CDR1 and CDR2: ENHRY and SYGVKD. This CDR3 contains 12 residues. CDR3 sequence (DNA): TGTGCCACTTGGGGGGGAGTTTATGAGCAGTTCTTC. It codes for CATWGGVYEQFF.

CDR3 protein: CASTSIGGQSSYEQYF. CDR3 coding DNA: TGTGCCAGCACCTCAATTGGGGGGCAGAGCTCCTACGAGCAGTACTTC. The chain couples TRBV28 to TRBJ2-5; D is perhaps TRBD1 or TRBD2 (6 bases each). Gene TRBJ2-7 matches the end of the DNA better, so the J call may be wrong. Germline V gene lookup returns CDR1 MDHEN and CDR2 SYDVKM. There are 16 residues in the CDR3.

This chain connects TRBV30 to TRBJ2-6; perhaps TRBD2 as D (5 bases). Trimming took off 0 bases at V and 0 bases at J, with 9 bases between the two ends. Germline V gene lookup returns CDR1 GTSNPN and CDR2 SVGIG (reference sequence). The CDR3 is made up of 16 amino acids. CDR3 region: CAWSVQRSSGANVLTF. Written as DNA, the CDR3 is TGTGCCTGGAGTGTCCAGCGGAGCTCTGGGGCCAACGTCCTGACTTTC.

This sequence joins TRBV19 and TRBJ2-7; the D call may be TRBD1 or TRBD2 (5 bases each). The germline V gene encodes CDR1 LNHDA and CDR2 SQIVND (reference sequence). This CDR3 has 14 amino acids. The germline V and J ends were trimmed by 5 bases and 7 bases, with 18 bases remaining between them. The CDR3 DNA reads as TGTGCCAGTAGTCCATGGGGACGCACGGGGGAGCAGTACTTC. It is translated as CASSPWGRTGEQYF.

The rearrangement uses TRBV28 and TRBJ1-5; a possible D gene is TRBD1 (6 bases). Germline V gene sequence: CDR1 MDHEN, CDR2 SYDVKM. CDR3 length: 15 residues. V was clipped by 11 bases and J by 4 bases, with 21 bases between them. In DNA, the CDR3 is TGTGCCTCCTGGGGAGTCGGGACACCTAATCAGCCCCAGCATTTT. Its translation: CASWGVGTPNQPQHF.

V usage is TRBV15 and J usage is TRBJ2-2, with D possibly matching TRBD2 (6 bases). The germline CDR1 and CDR2 sequences are LNHNV and YYDKDF (reference sequence). This CDR3 region has 16 residues. The V and J ends lost 0 bases and 7 bases respectively, with 15 bases between them. CDR3 loop: CATSRDMREVGGELFF. DNA for the CDR3: TGTGCCACCAGCAGAGATATGAGGGAGGTTGGCGGGGAGCTGTTTTTT.

V usage is TRBV28 and J usage is TRBJ2-7; 12 bases are a match to TRBD2. CDR1 MDHEN and CDR2 SYDVKM come from the germline V gene. V gave up 4 bases and J gave up 4 bases; unmatched junction bases: 2. The CDR3 extends over 14 amino acids. CDR3 protein: CASSSLAGGYEQYF. CDR3 nucleotides: TGTGCCAGCAGTTCCCTAGCGGGGGGGTACGAGCAGTACTTC.

This clone was seen a handful of times. V and J are TRBV30 and TRBJ1-2; no firm D call. CDR1 and CDR2 from the germline V gene are GTSNPN and SVGIG (reference sequence). With 4 bases removed from V and 0 bases from J, the gap between germline ends came to 6 bases. The CDR3 runs to 12 residues. Here the CDR3 reads CAWTVSNYGYTF. For the CDR3, the DNA is TGTGCCTGGACCGTCTCTAACTATGGCTACACCTTC.

The chain has TRBV30 and TRBJ2-7; 7 bases fit TRBD1. The CDR3 contains 13 residues. CDR1 is GTSNPN and CDR2 is SVGIG in the germline V gene (reference sequence). The V and J ends lost 0 bases and 4 bases, in that order; junction bases with no gene match: 3. Here the CDR3 reads CAWSVSTGYEQYF. CDR3 coding DNA: TGTGCCTGGAGTGTGTCGACAGGGTACGAGCAGTACTTC.

CDR3 bases: TGTGCCAGCTCAGCTGACAGCGGCCAAGAGACCCAGTACTTC. Translation: CASSADSGQETQYF. The chain recombines TRBV18 with TRBJ2-5; the D gene could be TRBD1 or TRBD2 (5 bases each). The CDR3 has 14 amino acids. The V gene's germline CDR1 is KGHSH and CDR2 LQKENI. With 5 bases removed from V and 1 base from J, the gap between germline ends came to 11 bases.

This clone turned up a few times. The V gene is TRBV6-1, the J gene TRBJ1-5; D call uncertain. From germline, CDR1 is MNHNS and CDR2 SASEGT. Trimming left V 4 bases short and J 0 bases short, with 10 bases between. This CDR3 spans 15 amino acids. The CDR3 DNA follows: TGTGCCAGCAGTGGGGGAGGCGTTAGCAATCAGCCCCAGCATTTT. Translating it yields CASSGGGVSNQPQHF.

The chain recombines TRBV18 with TRBJ2-5; 8 bases line up with TRBD2. The J segment lost 5 bases and the V segment lost 3 bases, leaving 5 bases of the junction unmatched. The CDR3 runs to 14 residues. The germline gives CDR1 KGHSH, CDR2 LQKENI. The CDR3 loop reads CASSPAGGGETQYF. CDR3 DNA sequence: TGTGCCAGCTCACCCGCGGGAGGTGGTGAGACCCAGTACTTC.